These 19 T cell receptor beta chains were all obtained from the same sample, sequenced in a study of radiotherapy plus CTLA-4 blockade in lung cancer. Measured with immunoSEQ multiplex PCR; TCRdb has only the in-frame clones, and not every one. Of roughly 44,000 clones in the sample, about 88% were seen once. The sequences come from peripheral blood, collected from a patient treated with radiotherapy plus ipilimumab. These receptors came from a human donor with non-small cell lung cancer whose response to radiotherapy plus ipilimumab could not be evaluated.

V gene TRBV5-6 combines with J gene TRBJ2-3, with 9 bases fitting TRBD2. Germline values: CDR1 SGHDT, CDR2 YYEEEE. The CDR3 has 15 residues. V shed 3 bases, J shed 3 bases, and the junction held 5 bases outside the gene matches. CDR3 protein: CASSYSGRGTDTQYF. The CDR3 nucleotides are TGTGCCAGCAGCTATAGCGGGAGAGGGACAGATACGCAGTATTTT. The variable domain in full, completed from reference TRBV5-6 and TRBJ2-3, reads DAGVTQSPTHLIKTRGQQVTLRCSPKSGHDTVSWYQQALGQGPQFIFQYYEEEERQRGNFPDRFSGHQFPNYSSELNVNALLLGDSALYLCASSYSGRGTDTQYFGPGTRLTVL.

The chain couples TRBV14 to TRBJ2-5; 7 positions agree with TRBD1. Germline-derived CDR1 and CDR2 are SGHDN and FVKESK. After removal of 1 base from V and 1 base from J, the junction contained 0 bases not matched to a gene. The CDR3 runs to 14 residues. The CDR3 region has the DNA TGTGCCAGCAGCCAAGGGGACAGCCAAGAGACCCAGTACTTC. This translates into CASSQGDSQETQYF.

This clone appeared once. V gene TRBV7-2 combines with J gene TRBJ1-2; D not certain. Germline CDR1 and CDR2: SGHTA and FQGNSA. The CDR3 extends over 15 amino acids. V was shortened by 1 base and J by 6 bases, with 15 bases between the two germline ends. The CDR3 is CASSLVASEVNGYTF. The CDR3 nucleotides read TGTGCCAGCAGCTTAGTAGCGTCGGAAGTTAATGGCTACACCTTC.

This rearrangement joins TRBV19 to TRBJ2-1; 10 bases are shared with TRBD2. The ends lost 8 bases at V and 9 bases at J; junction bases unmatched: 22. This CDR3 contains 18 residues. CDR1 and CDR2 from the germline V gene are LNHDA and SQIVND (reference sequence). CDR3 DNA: TGTGCCAGTTTCCCGGGGGGGGCTAGCGGGAGTTTTGGTGGTGAGCAGTTCTTC. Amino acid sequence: CASFPGGASGSFGGEQFF.

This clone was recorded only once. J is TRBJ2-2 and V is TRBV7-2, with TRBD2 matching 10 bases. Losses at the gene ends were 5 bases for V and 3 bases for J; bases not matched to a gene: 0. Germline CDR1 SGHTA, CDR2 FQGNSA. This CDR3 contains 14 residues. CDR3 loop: CASSGLADTGELFF. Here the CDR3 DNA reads TGTGCCAGCAGCGGACTAGCGGACACCGGGGAGCTGTTTTTT.

This CDR3 is CASSPGAEETQYF. The CDR3 bases are TGTGCCAGCAGTCCTGGGGCAGAGGAGACCCAGTACTTC. The rearrangement links TRBV28 to TRBJ2-5, with D possibly TRBD1 on 5 matching bases. Trimming cost V 5 bases and J 5 bases, with 12 bases left between them. The germline V gene encodes CDR1 MDHEN and CDR2 SYDVKM. The CDR3 runs to 13 residues.

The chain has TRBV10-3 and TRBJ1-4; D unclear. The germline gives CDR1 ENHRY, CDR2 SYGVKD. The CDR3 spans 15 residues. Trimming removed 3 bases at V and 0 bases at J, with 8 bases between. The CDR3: CAISDNRATNEKLFF. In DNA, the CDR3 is TGTGCCATCAGTGATAACAGAGCAACTAATGAAAAACTGTTTTTT.

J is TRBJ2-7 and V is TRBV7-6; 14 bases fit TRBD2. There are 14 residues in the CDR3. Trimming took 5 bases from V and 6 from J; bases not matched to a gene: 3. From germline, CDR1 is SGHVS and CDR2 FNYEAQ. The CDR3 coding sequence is TGTGCCAGCAGCACGGGACTAGCGGGGGCCGAGCAGTACTTC. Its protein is CASSTGLAGAEQYF.

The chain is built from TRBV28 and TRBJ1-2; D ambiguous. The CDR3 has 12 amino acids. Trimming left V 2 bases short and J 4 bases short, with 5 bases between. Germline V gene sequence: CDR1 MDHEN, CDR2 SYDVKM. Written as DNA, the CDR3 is TGTGCCAGCAGTTTAGTCCGCTATGGCTACACCTTC. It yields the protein CASSLVRYGYTF.

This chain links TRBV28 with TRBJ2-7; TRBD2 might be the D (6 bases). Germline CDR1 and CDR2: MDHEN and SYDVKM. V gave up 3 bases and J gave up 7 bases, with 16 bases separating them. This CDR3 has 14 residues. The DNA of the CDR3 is TGTGCCAGCAGTTTTGGACTACCCCTTGGAGAGCAGTACTTC. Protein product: CASSFGLPLGEQYF.

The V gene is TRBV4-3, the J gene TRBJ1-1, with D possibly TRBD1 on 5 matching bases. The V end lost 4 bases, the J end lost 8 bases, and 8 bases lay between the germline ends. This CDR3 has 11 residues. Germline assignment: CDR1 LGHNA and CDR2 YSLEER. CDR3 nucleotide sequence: TGCGCCAGCAGCCGGGGCCGAGAAGCTTTCTTT. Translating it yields CASSRGREAFF.

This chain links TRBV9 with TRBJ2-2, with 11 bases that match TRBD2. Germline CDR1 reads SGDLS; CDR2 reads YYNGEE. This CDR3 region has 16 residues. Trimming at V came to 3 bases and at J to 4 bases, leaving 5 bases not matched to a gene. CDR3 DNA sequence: TGTGCCAGCAGCGGCCCGGGACTAGCGGTCACCGGGGAGCTGTTTTTT. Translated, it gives CASSGPGLAVTGELFF.

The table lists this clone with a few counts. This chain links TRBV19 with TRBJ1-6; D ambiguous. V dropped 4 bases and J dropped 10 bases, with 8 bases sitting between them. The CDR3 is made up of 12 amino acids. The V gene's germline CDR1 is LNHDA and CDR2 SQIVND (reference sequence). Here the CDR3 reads CASSTGISPLHF. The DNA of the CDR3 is TGTGCCAGTAGTACAGGAATATCACCCCTCCACTTT.

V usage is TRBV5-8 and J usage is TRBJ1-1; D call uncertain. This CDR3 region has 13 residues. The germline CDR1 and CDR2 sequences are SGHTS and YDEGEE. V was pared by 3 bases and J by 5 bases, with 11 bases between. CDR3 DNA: TGTGCCAGCAGCTCCCTGGGAGTGACTGAAGCTTTCTTT. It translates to CASSSLGVTEAFF.

The CDR3 sequence: CASSAGGLTEAFF. CDR3 DNA: TGTGCCAGTAGTGCCGGGGGGCTCACTGAAGCTTTCTTT. V and J are TRBV19 and TRBJ1-1, with D maybe TRBD1 (6 bases). With 5 bases removed from V and 4 bases from J, the gap between germline ends came to 11 bases. Looked up from germline, CDR1 is LNHDA and CDR2 is SQIVND (reference sequence). This CDR3 spans 13 amino acids.

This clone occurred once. The chain's CDR3 is CASSLTGVREKLFF. The CDR3, as DNA: TGCGCCAGCAGCCTCACAGGGGTTCGGGAAAAACTGTTTTTT. The V and J genes are TRBV4-1 and TRBJ1-4; 7 nucleotides line up with TRBD1. Germline V lookup: CDR1 MGHRA, CDR2 YSYEKL. CDR3 size: 14 residues. J gave up 8 bases and V 4 bases, and 7 bases lay outside the gene matches.

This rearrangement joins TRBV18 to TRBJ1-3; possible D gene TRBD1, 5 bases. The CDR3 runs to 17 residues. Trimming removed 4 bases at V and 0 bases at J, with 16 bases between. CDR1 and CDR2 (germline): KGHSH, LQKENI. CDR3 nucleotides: TGTGCCAGCTCACGATCTCATTTCAGGGACTCTGGAAACACCATATATTTT. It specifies CASSRSHFRDSGNTIYF.

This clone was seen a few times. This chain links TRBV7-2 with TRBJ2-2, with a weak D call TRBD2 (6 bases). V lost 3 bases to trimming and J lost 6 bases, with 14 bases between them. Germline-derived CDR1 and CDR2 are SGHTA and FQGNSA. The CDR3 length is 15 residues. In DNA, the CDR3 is TGTGCCAGCAGCTTTGGAGGGCGGACCGCCGGGGAGCTGTTTTTT. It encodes CASSFGGRTAGELFF.

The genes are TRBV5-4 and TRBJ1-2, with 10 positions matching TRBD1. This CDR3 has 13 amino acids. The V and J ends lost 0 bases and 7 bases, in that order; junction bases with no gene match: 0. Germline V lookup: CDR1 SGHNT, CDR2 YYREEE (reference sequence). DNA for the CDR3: TGTGCCAGCAGCTTGGGGACAGGGGGTGGCTACACCTTC. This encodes CASSLGTGGGYTF.